This paragraph reports one T cell receptor (beta chain). The antigen remains undetermined. The source of the sample is a study of OX40 agonist ivuxolimab in advanced cancers. Whole-study context: Partial response was recorded in three patients: one hepatocellular carcinoma and two cutaneous melanoma cases. Findings of the study overall: With doses of 0.1 to 3.0 mg/kg, CD4+ and CD8+ blood T cells had undergone clonal expansion by week 6.

Assay: immunoSEQ multiplex PCR; the TCRdb copy retains only in-frame clones and omits some. The sample records 20,000 to 30,000 clones, about three quarters being singletons. Per germline, CDR1 SGDLS and CDR2 YYNGEE. The CDR3 extends over 12 amino acids. Trimming removed 7 bases at V and 5 bases at J, with 12 bases between. This sequence was found in an adult with an advanced solid tumor such as melanoma, head and neck, liver or kidney cancer. This chain joins TRBV9 and TRBJ1-1, with a weak D call TRBD1 (6 bases). The input for sequencing was CD4+ or CD8+ T cells sorted from blood, taken in a trial of the OX40 agonist ivuxolimab. Here the CDR3 reads CASGGPPTEAFF. The DNA of the CDR3 is TGTGCCAGCGGGGGCCCGCCGACTGAAGCTTTCTTT.